The clone carrying this TCR beta chain was recorded a few times. MiXCR, run by TCRdb on the RT-PCR reads, gives a single entry per CDR3 protein. Of hundreds of thousands of distinct CDR3 sequences listed, about 11% are singletons. These data come from a study of response to subunit inactivated influenza vaccine. This CDR3 is built from 13 residues. CDR1 and CDR2 from the germline V gene are KGHSH and LQKENI. Trimming at V came to 4 bases and at J to 5 bases, leaving 4 bases not matched to a gene. The same data also contributed to another study, on T cells expressing NK-cell markers. That paper notes: TCR beta libraries carry UMIs added by 5'RACE template switching. The dominant NKG2C+ clonotypes represented 1.0-7.0% of CD8+ T cells in about six donors.

Sequencing used PBMCs from blood, obtained on the day of vaccination. The chain joins TRBV18 to TRBJ2-7; 8 positions match TRBD1. This clonotype was sampled from a man aged 45-65 years who received an inactivated influenza vaccine. DNA for the CDR3: TGTGCCAGCTCACTGCAGGGGGCCCACGAGCAGTACTTC. The encoded protein is CASSLQGAHEQYF.